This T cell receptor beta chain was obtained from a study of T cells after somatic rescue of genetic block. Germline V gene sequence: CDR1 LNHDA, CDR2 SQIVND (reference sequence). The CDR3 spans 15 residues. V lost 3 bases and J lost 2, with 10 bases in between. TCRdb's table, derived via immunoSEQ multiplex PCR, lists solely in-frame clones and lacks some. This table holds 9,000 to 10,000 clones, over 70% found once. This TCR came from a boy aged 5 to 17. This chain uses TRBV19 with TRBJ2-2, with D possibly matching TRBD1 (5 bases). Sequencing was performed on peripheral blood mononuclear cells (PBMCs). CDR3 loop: CASSIWQGNTGELFF. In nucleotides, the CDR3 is TGTGCCAGTAGTATTTGGCAGGGTAACACCGGGGAGCTGTTTTTT.